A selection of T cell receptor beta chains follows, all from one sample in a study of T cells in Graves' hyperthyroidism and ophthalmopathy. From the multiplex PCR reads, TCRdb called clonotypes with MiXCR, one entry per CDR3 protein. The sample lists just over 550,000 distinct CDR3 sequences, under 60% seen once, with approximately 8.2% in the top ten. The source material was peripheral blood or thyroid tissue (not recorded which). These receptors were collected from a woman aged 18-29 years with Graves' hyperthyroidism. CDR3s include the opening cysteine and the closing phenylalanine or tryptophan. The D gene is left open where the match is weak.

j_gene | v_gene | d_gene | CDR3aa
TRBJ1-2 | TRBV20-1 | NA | CSASYARAASGYTF
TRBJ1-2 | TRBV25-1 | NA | CASSAREGMDTF
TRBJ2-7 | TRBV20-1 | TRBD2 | CSVSGLADPLGSYEQYF
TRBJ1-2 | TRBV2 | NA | CASRDRIPNYGYTF
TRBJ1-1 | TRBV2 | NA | CASRRQEADTEAFF
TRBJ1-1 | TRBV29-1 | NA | CSMHRNTEAFF
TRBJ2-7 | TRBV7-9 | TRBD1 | CASIPPNDRDHEQYF
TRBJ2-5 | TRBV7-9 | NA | CASSLTGEGKPQYF
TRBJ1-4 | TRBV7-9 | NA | CAGTPGQAKEKLFF
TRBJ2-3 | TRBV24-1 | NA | CATSDNQAYTSTDTQYF
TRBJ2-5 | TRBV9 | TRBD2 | CASSQEGTSGKTQYF
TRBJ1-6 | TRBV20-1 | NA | CSAAGLQGSPLHF
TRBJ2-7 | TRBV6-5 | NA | CASSYSQARAYEQYF
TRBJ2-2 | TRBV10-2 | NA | CAITSSPGELFF
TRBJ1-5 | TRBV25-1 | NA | CASSEITGTAWHF
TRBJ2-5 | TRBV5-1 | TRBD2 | CASSLGNGREYF
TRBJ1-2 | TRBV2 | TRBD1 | CASSDPDRVYGYTF
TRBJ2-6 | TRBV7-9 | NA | CASSLGSQGSGANVLTF
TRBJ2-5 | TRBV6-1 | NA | CATGLGVTQYF
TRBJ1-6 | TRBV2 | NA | CASINLGNSPLHF
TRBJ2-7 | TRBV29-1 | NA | CSLWTGRDEQCF
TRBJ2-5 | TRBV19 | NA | CASSENSQETQYF
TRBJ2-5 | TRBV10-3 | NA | CATSDSGTKETQYF
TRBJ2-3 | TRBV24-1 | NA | CATRDGDTQYF
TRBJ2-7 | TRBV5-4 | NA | CASSQSGDEQYF
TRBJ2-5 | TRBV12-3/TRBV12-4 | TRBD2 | CASSDSTTSGRDQETQYF
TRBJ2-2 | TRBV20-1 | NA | CSVLASPGAGELFF
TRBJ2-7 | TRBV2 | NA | CASSEARQERNEQYF
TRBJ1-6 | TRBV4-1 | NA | CASIGQPNSPLHF
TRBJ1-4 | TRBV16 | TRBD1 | CASSLGGTVGDEKLFF
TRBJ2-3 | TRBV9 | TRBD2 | CASSQIAGAYDTQYF
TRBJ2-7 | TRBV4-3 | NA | CASSQYGNSYEQYF
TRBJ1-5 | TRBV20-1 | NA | CSASSGRGDQPQHF
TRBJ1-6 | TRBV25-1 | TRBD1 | CASSDNWDRNNSPLHF
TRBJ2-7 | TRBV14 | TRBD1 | CASSQVTGEHYEQYF
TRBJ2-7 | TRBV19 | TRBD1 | CASSSQGASFEQYF
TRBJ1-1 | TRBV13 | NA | CASRDDTEAFF
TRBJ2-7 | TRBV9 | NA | CASSVGGGREQYF
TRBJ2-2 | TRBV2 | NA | CASSGTGGSAGELFF
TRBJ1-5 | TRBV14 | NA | CASSQAGHYSNQPQHF
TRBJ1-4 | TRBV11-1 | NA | CASSPLATTLFF
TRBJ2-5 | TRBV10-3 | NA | CAISESGRGETQYF
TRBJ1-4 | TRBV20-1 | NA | CSAVQGGREKLFF
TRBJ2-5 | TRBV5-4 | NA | CASSLETGYQETQYF
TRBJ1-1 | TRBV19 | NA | CASSPQSHMNTEAFF
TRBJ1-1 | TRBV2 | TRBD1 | CASSKTGGTPEAFF
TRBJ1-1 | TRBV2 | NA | CASSPMGGGMNTEAFF
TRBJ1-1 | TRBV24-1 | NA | CATSDPSRGNTEAFF
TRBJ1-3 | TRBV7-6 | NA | CASSPIGSSGNTIYF
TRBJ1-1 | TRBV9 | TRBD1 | CASSRGQGGNTEAFF
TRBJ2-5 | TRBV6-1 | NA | CASSDRVQPQYF
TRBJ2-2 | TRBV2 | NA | CASSWGKVDTGELFF
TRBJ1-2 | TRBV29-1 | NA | CSVGVNYGYTF
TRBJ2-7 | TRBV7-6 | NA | CASSYPWSGTYEQYF
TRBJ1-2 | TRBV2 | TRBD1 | CASSETGGVSGGYTF
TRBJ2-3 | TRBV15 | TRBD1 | CATSRDHPTGADTQYF